Listed below are T cell receptor beta chains from one sample, sequenced in a study of memory B cells and T cells in multiple sclerosis. The antigens of these receptors remain unknown. TCRdb's table, derived via immunoSEQ multiplex PCR, lists solely in-frame clones and lacks some. The sample yields approximately 30,000 clones, approximately 85% seen once. Sequenced input: PBMCs from blood kept in culture. The receptor source for this set is a human donor with multiple sclerosis. Both conserved end residues are part of each CDR3.

v_gene	j_gene	CDR3aa
TRBV5-1	TRBJ2-7	CASSPGSGRGNYEQYF
TRBV7-6	TRBJ1-1	CASSLWQGNTEAFF
TRBV7-9	TRBJ2-1	CASSPTGVIGSDEQFF
TRBV9	TRBJ2-6	CASSVAGRQGSATGANVLTF
TRBV19	TRBJ1-1	CASSPGQAVNTEAFF
TRBV4-1	TRBJ1-3	CASSQVAGNTIYF
TRBV18	TRBJ2-5	CASSPPGTSVSETQYF
TRBV7-8	TRBJ1-4	CASSVGALTGRPYEKLFF
TRBV19	TRBJ2-2	CASSHLESYTGELFF
TRBV2	TRBJ1-2	CASSVGQGGDGYTF
TRBV4-2	TRBJ1-4	CASSQDPGGGKLFF
TRBV9	TRBJ1-1	CASSFGTNTEAFF
TRBV29-1	TRBJ1-1	CSVGGAEVTEAFF
TRBV7-9	TRBJ2-5	CASSLPGGQETQYF
TRBV5-1	TRBJ2-2	CASSLTGTVMNTGELFF
TRBV28	TRBJ2-3	CASREPGLAGGPSTDTQYF
TRBV28	TRBJ2-7	CASHAQGSYEQYF
TRBV7-9	-	CASSPRSGTGTYEQYF
TRBV4-1	TRBJ2-4	CASSQAAGGIIQYF
TRBV1	TRBJ1-2	CTSSLDRAKLDGYTF
TRBV19	TRBJ1-2	CASSIRGAGYTF
TRBV5-1	TRBJ2-7	CASSIPSGATYEQYF
TRBV5-1	TRBJ1-5	CASSPGDRGDQPQHF
TRBV11-2	TRBJ2-5	CASSRSPGTGGLETQYF